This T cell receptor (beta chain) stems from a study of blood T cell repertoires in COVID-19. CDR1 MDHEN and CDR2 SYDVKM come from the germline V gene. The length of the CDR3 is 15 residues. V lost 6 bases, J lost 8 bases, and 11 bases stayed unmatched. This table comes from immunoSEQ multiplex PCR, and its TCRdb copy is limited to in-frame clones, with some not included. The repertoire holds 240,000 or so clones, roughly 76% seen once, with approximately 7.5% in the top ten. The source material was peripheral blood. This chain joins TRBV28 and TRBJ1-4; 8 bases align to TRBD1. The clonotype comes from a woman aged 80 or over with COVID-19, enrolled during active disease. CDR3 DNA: TGTGCCAGCAGGCCGTCCGGGACAGGCAACGAAAAACTGTTTTTT. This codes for CASRPSGTGNEKLFF.